A selection of T cell receptor beta chains follows, all from one sample in a study of blood T cell repertoires in COVID-19. Sequenced by immunoSEQ multiplex PCR; TCRdb stores in-frame clones only, minus some. The table records about 61,000 clones, 85% of them present only once. The sample comprised peripheral blood. Receptor source: a man in his 70s with acute or convalescent COVID-19. Each CDR3 is given with its conserved first and last residue. The order of the fields is clone size, V gene, D gene, J gene, CDR3 protein, CDR3 DNA. The D gene is left open where the match is weak. Rows give clone size only sometimes, using once, few, many, or a class for an expanded clone.

-	TRBV19	TRBD1	TRBJ1-3	CATSLGQYSGNTIYF	TGTGCCACAAGTCTGGGACAGTACTCTGGAAACACCATATATTTT
-	TRBV2	-	TRBJ1-2	CASSPFYGYTF	TGTGCCAGCAGTCCCTTCTATGGCTACACCTTC
-	TRBV5-5	-	TRBJ2-7	CASSRLLQGYEQYF	TGTGCCAGCAGCCGACTCTTACAGGGCTACGAGCAGTACTTC
-	TRBV11-2	TRBD2	TRBJ2-2	CASSPRSGGTNTGELFF	TGTGCCAGCAGCCCCCGCAGCGGGGGAACGAACACCGGGGAGCTGTTTTTT
-	TRBV6-5	TRBD1	TRBJ2-5	CASSSGQTQETQYF	TGTGCCAGCAGTTCGGGACAGACCCAAGAGACCCAGTACTTC
-	TRBV5-5	-	TRBJ1-6	CASSLKARGKNNSPLHF	TGTGCCAGCAGCTTGAAGGCCAGGGGAAAGAATAATTCACCCCTCCACTTT
few	TRBV28	-	TRBJ1-3	CASSPMGGAGNTIYF	TGTGCCAGCAGCCCCATGGGGGGGGCTGGAAACACCATATATTTT
-	TRBV3-1/TRBV3-2	-	TRBJ1-5	CASSQSGGRGNQPQHF	TGTGCCAGCAGCCAATCTGGCGGCAGGGGCAATCAGCCCCAGCATTTT
-	TRBV4-2	TRBD2	TRBJ2-4	CASSQPRTSGGRPFNIQYF	TGTGCCAGCAGCCAACCCCGGACTAGCGGGGGCCGACCCTTCAACATTCAGTACTTC
-	TRBV29-1	TRBD2	TRBJ2-3	CSVGVSGGGTDTQYF	TGCAGCGTTGGGGTTAGCGGGGGAGGCACAGATACGCAGTATTTT
-	TRBV2	TRBD1	TRBJ1-2	CASPAGTGGLDGYTF	TGTGCCAGCCCCGCCGGGACAGGGGGATTAGACGGCTACACCTTC
-	TRBV10-3	TRBD1	TRBJ2-5	CAISENRGETQYF	TGTGCCATCAGTGAGAACAGGGGAGAGACCCAGTACTTC
-	TRBV2	-	TRBJ2-5	CATVDGGETQYF	TGTGCCACCGTAGACGGGGGAGAGACCCAGTACTTC
-	TRBV2	TRBD1	TRBJ1-3	CASNQDREISGNTIYF	TGTGCCAGCAATCAAGACAGGGAAATCTCTGGAAACACCATATATTTT
-	TRBV28	TRBD1	TRBJ2-2	CASKSGGFDTGELFF	TGTGCCAGCAAATCAGGGGGCTTTGACACCGGGGAGCTGTTTTTT
-	TRBV11-2	TRBD2	TRBJ2-1	CASSPRWGGYNEQFF	TGTGCCAGCAGCCCCCGCTGGGGGGGGTACAATGAGCAGTTCTTC
-	TRBV5-1	-	TRBJ2-5	CASSPGAGQETQYF	TGCGCCAGCAGCCCTGGGGCAGGCCAAGAGACCCAGTACTTC
-	TRBV4-1	TRBD1	TRBJ1-1	CASSPFRDSEAFF	TGCGCCAGCAGCCCATTCCGGGACAGTGAAGCTTTCTTT
-	TRBV5-4	-	TRBJ2-3	CASSDNRVAADTQYF	TGTGCCAGCAGCGATAACCGGGTAGCCGCAGATACGCAGTATTTT
-	TRBV6-5	-	TRBJ1-3	CASSYSEAPGNTIYF	TGTGCCAGCAGTTACTCGGAGGCGCCCGGAAACACCATATATTTT
-	TRBV6-6	-	TRBJ1-1	CASSYGAENTEAFF	TGTGCCAGCAGTTACGGGGCGGAGAACACTGAAGCTTTCTTT
-	TRBV18	-	TRBJ1-5	CASSTQEGNQPQHF	TGTGCCAGCTCGACCCAGGAGGGCAATCAGCCCCAGCATTTT
-	TRBV3-1/TRBV3-2	-	TRBJ2-5	CASSQDRGETQYF	TGTGCCAGCAGCCAAGACAGAGGAGAGACCCAGTACTTC
-	TRBV7-9	-	TRBJ1-1	CASSLQDSTEAFF	TGTGCCAGCAGCCTCCAGGACAGTACTGAAGCTTTCTTT
-	TRBV7-9	-	TRBJ1-2	CASSLTGANYGYTF	TGTGCCAGCAGCTTAACGGGAGCTAACTATGGCTACACCTTC
-	TRBV4-2	-	TRBJ2-2	CASSQAWARKNTGELFF	TGTGCCAGCAGCCAAGCTTGGGCGAGAAAGAACACCGGGGAGCTGTTTTTT
-	TRBV19	TRBD1	TRBJ1-5	CASRVPGQGKFSNQPQHF	TGTGCCAGTAGGGTACCGGGACAGGGAAAATTTAGCAATCAGCCCCAGCATTTT
-	TRBV6-8	-	TRBJ1-1	CASSRQTEAFF	TGTGCCAGCAGCAGACAAACCGAAGCTTTCTTT
-	TRBV5-1	-	TRBJ2-5	CASSLQGTEETQYF	TGCGCCAGCAGCTTACAGGGGACTGAGGAGACCCAGTACTTC
-	TRBV4-1	-	TRBJ2-7	CASSPTRGLYEQYF	TGCGCCAGCAGCCCAACCAGGGGCCTTTACGAGCAGTACTTC
-	TRBV7-2	-	TRBJ1-3	CASSLAQATSGNTIYF	TGTGCCAGCAGCTTAGCACAGGCGACCTCTGGAAACACCATATATTTT
-	TRBV14	TRBD1	TRBJ1-5	CASSQRIQGVGIGNQPQHF	TGTGCCAGCAGCCAACGGATACAGGGGGTAGGTATTGGCAATCAGCCCCAGCATTTT
once	TRBV28	TRBD1	TRBJ2-5	CASSTTPGQGETQYF	TGTGCCAGCAGTACGACCCCGGGACAGGGAGAGACCCAGTACTTC
-	TRBV15	-	TRBJ2-1	CATSRGVAEFKQFF	TGTGCCACCAGCAGAGGAGTAGCGGAATTTAAGCAGTTCTTC
-	TRBV5-4	-	TRBJ1-2	CASSPMGAGGYTF	TGTGCCAGCAGCCCGATGGGGGCCGGAGGCTACACCTTC
-	TRBV6-5	TRBD1	TRBJ2-7	CASRRGTGSYEQYF	TGTGCCAGCAGGAGGGGGACAGGGTCCTACGAGCAGTACTTC
few	TRBV5-5	-	TRBJ1-6	CASSSLGGSSPLHF	TGTGCCAGCAGCTCCCTGGGGGGTAGTTCACCCCTCCACTTT
-	TRBV5-5	-	TRBJ2-1	CASSLAPSSYNEQFF	TGTGCCAGCAGCTTGGCCCCGAGCTCCTACAATGAGCAGTTCTTC
-	TRBV20-1	TRBD1	TRBJ2-2	CSASGTGTLNTGELFF	TGCAGTGCTAGTGGGACAGGGACCCTGAACACCGGGGAGCTGTTTTTT
-	TRBV3-1/TRBV3-2	-	TRBJ2-5	CASRSRSAQETQYF	TGTGCCAGCAGGTCTAGGAGCGCCCAAGAGACCCAGTACTTC
once	TRBV18	-	TRBJ1-5	CASSTAGQGYQPQHF	TGTGCCAGCTCGACCGCAGGGCAGGGGTACCAGCCCCAGCATTTT
-	TRBV7-6	-	TRBJ2-7	CASSLAGQPSSYEQYF	TGTGCCAGCAGCTTGGCAGGGCAGCCTAGCTCCTACGAGCAGTACTTC
-	TRBV9	TRBD2	TRBJ2-1	CASSASGGAGNEQFF	TGTGCCAGCAGCGCTAGCGGGGGGGCCGGGAATGAGCAGTTCTTC
few	TRBV19	-	TRBJ2-7	CASSDLRTTVTIYF	TGTGCCAGTAGTGACTTACGGACGACAGTCACTATCTACTTC
-	TRBV2	-	TRBJ2-3	CASSIIRGSGDTQYF	TGTGCCAGCAGCATTATTAGGGGGTCGGGAGATACGCAGTATTTT
-	TRBV20-1	-	TRBJ2-5	CSASLGGALEETQYF	TGCAGTGCTAGTCTAGGGGGGGCCTTGGAGGAGACCCAGTACTTC
once	TRBV29-1	TRBD1	TRBJ1-2	CSVGYDRGKVGYTF	TGCAGCGTTGGATATGACAGGGGGAAGGTTGGCTACACCTTC
-	TRBV11-2	-	TRBJ1-6	CASSLRQASESPLHF	TGTGCCAGCAGCTTGCGACAGGCTTCGGAGTCACCCCTCCACTTT
-	TRBV4-2	TRBD2	TRBJ2-1	CASSQPGTSHNEQFF	TGTGCCAGCAGCCAACCAGGGACTAGCCACAATGAGCAGTTCTTC
-	TRBV11-3	-	TRBJ1-5	CARRGGDLPEGNQPQHF	TGTGCCAGAAGGGGGGGGGATCTCCCTGAGGGCAATCAGCCCCAGCATTTT
-	TRBV29-1	-	TRBJ2-6	CSVADSSGANVLTF	TGCAGCGTTGCCGACAGCTCTGGGGCCAACGTCCTGACTTTC
-	TRBV6-5	-	TRBJ1-1	CASSDRGSLDTEAFF	TGTGCCAGCAGCGACCGCGGGTCGCTTGACACTGAAGCTTTCTTT
-	TRBV6-2/TRBV6-3	-	TRBJ2-1	CASSFRGAEQFF	TGTGCCAGCAGTTTCAGGGGTGCTGAGCAGTTCTTC
-	TRBV4-1	-	TRBJ2-6	CASSQEPWSGGFGANVLTF	TGCGCCAGCAGCCAAGAACCCTGGTCGGGGGGCTTTGGGGCCAACGTCCTGACTTTC
few	TRBV10-3	TRBD1	TRBJ2-7	CAISRDRFYEQYF	TGTGCCATCAGTAGGGACAGATTTTACGAGCAGTACTTC